This T cell receptor beta chain was sequenced in a study of blood T cell repertoires in COVID-19. In the study overall: Acute and convalescent COVID-19 specimens originated in the United States, Italy and Spain. The cDNA or gDNA used as material had been derived from T cells, B-cell-depleted T cells, or PBMCs.

In the authors' methods: By means of reference gene primer amplification, nucleated cell counts were estimated. Using immunoSEQ multiplex PCR, the repertoire was profiled, and TCRdb retains in-frame clones only, with some absent. V and J calls and clone size come straight from that table; D and trimming were deduced from the DNA. Of 210,000 or so clones in the sample, about four fifths were seen once. This clone was counted a few times. The germline CDR1 and CDR2 sequences are SGHTA and FQGNSA. The CDR3 is 16 residues long. Trimming removed 1 base from V and 2 bases from J; junction bases left unmatched: 4.

The sequenced material came from peripheral blood. This TCR came from a woman of 80 years or more with acute or convalescent COVID-19. The V gene is TRBV7-2, the J gene TRBJ2-1; 8 bases align to TRBD2. The CDR3 coding sequence is TGTGCCAGCAGCTTAGTCGGGGGGGGACCCTACAATGAGCAGTTCTTC. It specifies CASSLVGGGPYNEQFF.